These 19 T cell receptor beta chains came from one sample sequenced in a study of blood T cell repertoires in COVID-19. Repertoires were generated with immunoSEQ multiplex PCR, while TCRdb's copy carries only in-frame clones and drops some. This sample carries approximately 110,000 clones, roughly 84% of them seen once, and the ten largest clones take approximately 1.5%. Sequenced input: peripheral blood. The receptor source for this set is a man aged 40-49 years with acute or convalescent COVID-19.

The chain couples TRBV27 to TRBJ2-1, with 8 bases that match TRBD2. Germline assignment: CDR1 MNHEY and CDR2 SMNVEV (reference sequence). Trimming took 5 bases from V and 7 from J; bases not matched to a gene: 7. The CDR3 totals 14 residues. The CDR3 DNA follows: TGTGCCAGCAGTGCAGCGGGGGAGGGGAATGAGCAGTTCTTC. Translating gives CASSAAGEGNEQFF.

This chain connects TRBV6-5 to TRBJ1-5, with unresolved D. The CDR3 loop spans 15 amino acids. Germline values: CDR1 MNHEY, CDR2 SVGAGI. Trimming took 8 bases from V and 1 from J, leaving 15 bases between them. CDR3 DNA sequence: TGTGCCAGCGGCTCCTTGGCGGCCAGCAATCAGCCCCAGCATTTT. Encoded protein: CASGSLAASNQPQHF.

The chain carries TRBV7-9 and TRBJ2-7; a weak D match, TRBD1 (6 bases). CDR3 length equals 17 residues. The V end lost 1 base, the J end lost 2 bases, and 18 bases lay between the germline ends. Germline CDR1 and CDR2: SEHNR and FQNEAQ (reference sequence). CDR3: CASSLVGVRDTPYEQYF. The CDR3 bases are TGTGCCAGCAGCTTAGTAGGGGTCCGGGACACACCCTACGAGCAGTACTTC.

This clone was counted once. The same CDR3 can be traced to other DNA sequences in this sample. In DNA form, the CDR3 reads TGTGCCAGCTCACCAAACGGGAACACTGAAGCTTTCTTT. Translated, it gives CASSPNGNTEAFF. J is TRBJ1-1 and V is TRBV18; D is undetermined. The germline V gene has CDR1 KGHSH and CDR2 LQKENI. Trimming cost V 2 bases and J 1 base, with 5 bases left between them. This CDR3 contains 13 residues.

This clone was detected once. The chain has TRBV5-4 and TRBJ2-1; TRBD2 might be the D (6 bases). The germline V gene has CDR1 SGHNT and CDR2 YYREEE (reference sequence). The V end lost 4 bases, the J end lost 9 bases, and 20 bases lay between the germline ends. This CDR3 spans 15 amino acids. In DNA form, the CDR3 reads TGTGCCAGCAGCCGTCGACTAGAGCCCGGGAGTGAGCAGTTCTTC. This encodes CASSRRLEPGSEQFF.

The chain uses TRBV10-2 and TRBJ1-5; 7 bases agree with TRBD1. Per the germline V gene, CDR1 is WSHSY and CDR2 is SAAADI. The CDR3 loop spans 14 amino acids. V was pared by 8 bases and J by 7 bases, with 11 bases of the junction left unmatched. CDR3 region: CASAKGGAGQPQHF. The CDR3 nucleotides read TGCGCCAGCGCCAAAGGGGGCGCGGGACAGCCCCAGCATTTT.

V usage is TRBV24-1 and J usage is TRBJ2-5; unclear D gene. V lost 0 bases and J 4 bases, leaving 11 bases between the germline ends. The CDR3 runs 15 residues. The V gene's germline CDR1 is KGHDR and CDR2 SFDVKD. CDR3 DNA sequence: TGTGCCACCAGTGATTTGGCTGATGGCAGAGAGACCCAGTACTTC. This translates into CATSDLADGRETQYF.

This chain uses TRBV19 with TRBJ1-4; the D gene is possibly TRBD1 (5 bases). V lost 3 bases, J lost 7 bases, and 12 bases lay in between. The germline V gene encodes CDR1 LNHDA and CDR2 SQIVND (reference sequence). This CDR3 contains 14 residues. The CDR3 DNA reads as TGTGCCAGTAGTATGGGGCAGGGAGGTGAAAAACTGTTTTTT. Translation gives CASSMGQGGEKLFF.

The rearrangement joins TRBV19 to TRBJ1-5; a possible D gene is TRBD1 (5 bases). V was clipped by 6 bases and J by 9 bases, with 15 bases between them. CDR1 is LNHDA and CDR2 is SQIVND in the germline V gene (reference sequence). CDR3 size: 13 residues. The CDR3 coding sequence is TGTGCCAGTAGCCCAAGGGAGGGGCGGCCCCAGCATTTT. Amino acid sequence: CASSPREGRPQHF.

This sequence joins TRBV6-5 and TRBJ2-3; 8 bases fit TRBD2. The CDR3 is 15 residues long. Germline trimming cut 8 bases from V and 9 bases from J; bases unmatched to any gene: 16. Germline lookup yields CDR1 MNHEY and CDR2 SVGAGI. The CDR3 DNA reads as TGTGCCAGCTGGGCCGGGCTCGGGAGGGCCGAGACGCAGTATTTT. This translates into CASWAGLGRAETQYF.

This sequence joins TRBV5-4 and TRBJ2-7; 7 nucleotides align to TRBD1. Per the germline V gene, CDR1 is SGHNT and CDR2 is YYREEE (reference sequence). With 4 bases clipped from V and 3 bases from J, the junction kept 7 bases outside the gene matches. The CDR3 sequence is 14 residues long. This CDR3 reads CASSAQGRNYEQYF. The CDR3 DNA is TGTGCCAGCAGCGCACAGGGGCGGAACTACGAGCAGTACTTC.

CDR3 sequence: CASSTYGQGVSSYGYTF. The CDR3 DNA reads as TGTGCCAGCAGCACGTACGGACAGGGGGTCAGTAGCTATGGCTACACCTTC. V gene TRBV7-2 combines with J gene TRBJ1-2; 10 bases are a match to TRBD1. V lost 5 bases, J lost 4 bases, and 13 bases stayed unmatched. The CDR3 is 17 residues long. The germline gives CDR1 SGHTA, CDR2 FQGNSA.

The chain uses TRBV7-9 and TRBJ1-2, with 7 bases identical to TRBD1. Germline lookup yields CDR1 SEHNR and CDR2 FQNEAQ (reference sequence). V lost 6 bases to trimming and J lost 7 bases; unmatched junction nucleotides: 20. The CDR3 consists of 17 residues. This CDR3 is CASSATANRGRSRGYTF. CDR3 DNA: TGTGCCAGCAGTGCTACGGCTAACAGGGGAAGAAGCCGTGGCTACACCTTC.

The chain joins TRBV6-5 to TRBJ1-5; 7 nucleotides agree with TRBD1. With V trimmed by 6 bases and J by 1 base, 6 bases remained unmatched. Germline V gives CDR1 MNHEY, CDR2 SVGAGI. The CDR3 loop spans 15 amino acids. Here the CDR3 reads CASRSQGRSNQPQHF. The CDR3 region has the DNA TGTGCCAGCAGATCACAGGGGAGGAGCAATCAGCCCCAGCATTTT.

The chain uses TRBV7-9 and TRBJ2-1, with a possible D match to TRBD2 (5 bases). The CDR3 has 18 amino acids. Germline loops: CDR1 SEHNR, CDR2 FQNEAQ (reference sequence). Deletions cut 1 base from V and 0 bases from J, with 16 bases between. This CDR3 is CASSLGGYRDRSYNEQFF. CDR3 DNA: TGTGCCAGCAGCTTAGGAGGCTACCGGGATCGCTCCTACAATGAGCAGTTCTTC. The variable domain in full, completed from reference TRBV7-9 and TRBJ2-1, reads DTGVSQNPRHKITKRGQNVTFRCDPISEHNRLYWYRQTLGQGPEFLTYFQNEAQLEKSRLLSDRFSAERPKGSFSTLEIQRTEQGDSAMYLCASSLGGYRDRSYNEQFFGPGTRLTVL.

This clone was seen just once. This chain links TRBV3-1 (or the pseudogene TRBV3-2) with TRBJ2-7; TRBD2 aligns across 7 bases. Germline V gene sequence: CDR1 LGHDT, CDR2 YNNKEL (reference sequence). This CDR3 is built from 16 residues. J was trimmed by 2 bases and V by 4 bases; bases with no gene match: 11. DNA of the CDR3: TGTGCCAGCAGCCGCAGAGAGCGGGGTTATACCTACGAGCAGTACTTC. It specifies CASSRRERGYTYEQYF.

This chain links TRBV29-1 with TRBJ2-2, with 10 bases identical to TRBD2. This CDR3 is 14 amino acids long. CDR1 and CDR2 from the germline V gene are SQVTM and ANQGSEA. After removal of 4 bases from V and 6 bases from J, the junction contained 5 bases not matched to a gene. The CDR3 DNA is TGCAGCGTTGCCAGCGGGAGGGCCCCCGGGGAGCTGTTTTTT. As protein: CSVASGRAPGELFF.

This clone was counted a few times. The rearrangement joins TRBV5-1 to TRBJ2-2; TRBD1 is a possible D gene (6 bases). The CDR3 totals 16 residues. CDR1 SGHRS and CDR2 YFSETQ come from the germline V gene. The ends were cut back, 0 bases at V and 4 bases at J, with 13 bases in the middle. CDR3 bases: TGCGCCAGCAGCTTGGTACAGGGTGGAACCACCGGGGAGCTGTTTTTT. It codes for CASSLVQGGTTGELFF. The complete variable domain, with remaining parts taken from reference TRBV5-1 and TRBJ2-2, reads KAGVTQTPRYLIKTRGQQVTLSCSPISGHRSVSWYQQTPGQGLQFLFEYFSETQRNKGNFPGRFSGRQFSNSRSEMNVSTLELGDSALYLCASSLVQGGTTGELFFGEGSRLTVL.

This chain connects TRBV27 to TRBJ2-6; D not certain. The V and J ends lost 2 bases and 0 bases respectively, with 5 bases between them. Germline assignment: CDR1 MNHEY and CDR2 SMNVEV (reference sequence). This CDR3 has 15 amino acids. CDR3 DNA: TGTGCCAGCAGTTTAAGCTTCTCTGGGGCCAACGTCCTGACTTTC. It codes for CASSLSFSGANVLTF.